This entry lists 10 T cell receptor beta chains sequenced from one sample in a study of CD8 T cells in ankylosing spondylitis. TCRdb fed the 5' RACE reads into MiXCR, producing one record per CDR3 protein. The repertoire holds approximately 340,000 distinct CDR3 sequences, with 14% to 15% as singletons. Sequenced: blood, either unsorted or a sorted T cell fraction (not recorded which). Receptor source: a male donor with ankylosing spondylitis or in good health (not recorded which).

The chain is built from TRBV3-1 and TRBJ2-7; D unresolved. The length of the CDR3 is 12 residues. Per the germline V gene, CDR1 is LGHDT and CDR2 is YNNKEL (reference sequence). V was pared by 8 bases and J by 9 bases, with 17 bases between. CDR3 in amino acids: CASRNGDLGQYF. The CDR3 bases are TGTGCCAGCCGCAACGGTGATCTAGGGCAGTACTTC.

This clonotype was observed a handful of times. The CDR3 nucleotides read TGTGCCAGCAGTCAGTTCGACAGGGTTGACTACAATGAGCAGTTCTTC. Translating gives CASSQFDRVDYNEQFF. The chain employs TRBV3-1 and TRBJ2-1, with TRBD1 matching over 7 bases. V was pared by 6 bases and J by 3 bases, with 11 bases of the junction left unmatched. The CDR3 length is 16 residues. CDR1 is LGHDT and CDR2 is YNNKEL in the germline V gene (reference sequence).

CDR3 bases: TGTGCCAGCAGGACAGAGACCTATGGCTACACCTTC. It yields the protein CASRTETYGYTF. The chain recombines TRBV6-5 with TRBJ1-2; possible D gene TRBD1, 5 bases. CDR1 is MNHEY and CDR2 is SVGAGI in the germline V gene. The CDR3 has 12 residues. Trimming removed 6 bases from V and 4 bases from J, with 9 bases in between.

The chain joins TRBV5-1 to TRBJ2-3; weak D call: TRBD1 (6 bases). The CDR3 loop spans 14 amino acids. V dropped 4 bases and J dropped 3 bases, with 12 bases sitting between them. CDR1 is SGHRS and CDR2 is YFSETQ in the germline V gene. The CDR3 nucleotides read TGCGCCAGCAGCCCTGGGACATTAACAGATACGCAGTATTTT. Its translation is CASSPGTLTDTQYF.

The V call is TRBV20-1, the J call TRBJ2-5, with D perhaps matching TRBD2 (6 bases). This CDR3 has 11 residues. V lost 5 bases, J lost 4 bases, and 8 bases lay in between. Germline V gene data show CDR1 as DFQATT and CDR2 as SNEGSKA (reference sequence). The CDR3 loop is CSAGGRETQYF. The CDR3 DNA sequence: TGCAGTGCTGGGGGGAGAGAGACCCAGTACTTC.

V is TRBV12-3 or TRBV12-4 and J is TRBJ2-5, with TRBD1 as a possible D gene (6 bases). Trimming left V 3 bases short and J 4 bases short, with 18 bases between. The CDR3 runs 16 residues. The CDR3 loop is CASSFGGATSGETQYF. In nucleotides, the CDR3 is TGTGCCAGCAGTTTTGGGGGCGCGACGTCCGGAGAGACCCAGTACTTC.

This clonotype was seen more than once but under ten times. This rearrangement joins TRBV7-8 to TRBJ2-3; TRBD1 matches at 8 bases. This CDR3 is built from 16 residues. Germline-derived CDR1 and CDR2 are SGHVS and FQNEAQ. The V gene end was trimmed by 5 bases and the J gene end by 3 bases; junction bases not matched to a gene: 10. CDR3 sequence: CASSPRQGKRTDTQYF. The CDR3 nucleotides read TGTGCCAGCAGCCCGAGACAGGGGAAGAGAACAGATACGCAGTATTTT.

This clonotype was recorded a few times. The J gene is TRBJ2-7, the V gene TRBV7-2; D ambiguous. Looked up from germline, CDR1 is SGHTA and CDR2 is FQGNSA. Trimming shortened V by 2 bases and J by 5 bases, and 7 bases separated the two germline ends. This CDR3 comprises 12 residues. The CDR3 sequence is CASSLRVHEQYF. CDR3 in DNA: TGTGCCAGCAGCTTAAGGGTTCACGAGCAGTACTTC.

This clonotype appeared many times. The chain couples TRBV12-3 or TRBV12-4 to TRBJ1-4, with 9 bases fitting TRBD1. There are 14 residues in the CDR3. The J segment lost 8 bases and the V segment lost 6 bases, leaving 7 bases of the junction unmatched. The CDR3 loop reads CASRWTGAEEKLFF. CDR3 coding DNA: TGTGCCAGCAGGTGGACAGGGGCAGAGGAAAAACTGTTTTTT.

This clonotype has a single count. As DNA, the CDR3 is TGTGCCAGCAGCGCGGGACTAGCGGACTCCTACAATGAGCAGTTCTTC. Translating gives CASSAGLADSYNEQFF. The genes are TRBV3-1 and TRBJ2-1, with 11 bases fitting TRBD2. Losses at the gene ends were 5 bases for V and 0 bases for J; bases not matched to a gene: 3. Germline CDR1 and CDR2: LGHDT and YNNKEL (reference sequence). The CDR3 consists of 16 residues.